A single T cell receptor (beta chain) is shown here with its context. The target of this receptor is not known. The record has no base qualities; no much larger clone is one base away. This record comes from a study of STAT5B mutations in CD4+ large granular lymphocyte leukemia (dated by TCRdb to between 2021 and 2024). For the wider study: Among the healthy controls, the CDR3 'QG' motif was associated with a particular HLA allele. The study compared the TCRbeta repertoires of patients with CD4+ T-cell large granular lymphocyte leukemia against those of healthy blood donors. Flow cytometry performed on FACSCanto II or FACSVerse showed that the purified fractions had more than 95% purity among lymphocytes.

The healthy controls were around 35 blood donors, and the buffy coats of these donors were supplied by the Finnish Red Cross blood service. All TCR-sequenced material derived from peripheral blood: patient blood samples and healthy donor buffy coats. Ficoll-Hypaque gradient centrifugation was used to isolate peripheral blood mononuclear cells. Magnetic purification was used to isolate CD4+ cells from the buffy coats of the healthy controls. Genomic DNA was extracted using the Gentra Puregene Cell and Tissue kit, and a Qubit 2.0 fluorometer was used to quantify it. The CDR3 sequence holds 15 residues, the cysteine and phenylalanine included. Kept here is only the CDR3 DNA, which spans 45 bases and is read in frame from base 1. For this chain, trimming is 0 bases at the V end and 7 bases at the J end, and the number of junction bases without a gene match is 9. CDR1 and CDR2 are read off the germline V gene as SGHRS and YFSETQ.

TCRbeta rearrangements were sequenced from genomic DNA using the immunoSEQ assay at survey resolution. The paper's processing steps were these. In the TCR sequencing data, the lowest productive clonotype frequency that could be detected was 2.59 x 10-5. Analyses included only productive TCRbeta rearrangements, meaning complete and in-frame sequences. The clonality of each sample was calculated as Simpson clonality in the immunoSEQ Analyzer version 3.0. Clones were binned by frequency as very rare, small, medium, large (1-20%) or hyperexpanded (>20%). Generation probabilities were estimated with OLGA 1.2.3, V-gene circos plots were made with VDJtools, specificities were looked up in VDJdb, and CDR3 motifs were identified with GLIPH. Sourced from immuneACCESS, this table was stored by TCRdb with only in-frame sequences that have V and J called. A share of the clones is absent; for the studies checked, an unresolved V gene accounts for under half, and the remainder has no known explanation. The V and J calls and the clone size are those of that table, but D and trimming were determined from the DNA. Within this sample are tens of thousands of clones, with 70% to 75% of them counted one time only. 3% to 3.5% of the sample is taken by the ten largest.

The research as a whole found: The data were not HLA-matched, and the higher clonality in CD4+ T-LGLL than in CD8+ T-LGLL could be due to the relatively small sample size. CD4-sorted patient repertoires appeared more clonal than healthy CD4+ repertoires, and this difference persisted after removing the putative leukemic clones. Enrichment of TRBV06-family usage was observed among the top patient clones (8/27) relative to healthy controls (2/35). The main leukemic clonotypes were found to be private to each patient, although around 26% of the main leukemic clonotypes were detected at low frequency in the non-leukemic repertoires of other patients.

This TCR was sampled from a human donor in good health. The specimen sequenced was CD4+ T cells from blood buffy coats. Recombination linked TRBV5-1 to TRBJ2-5; the junction holds 7 bases that match TRBD2. The DNA sequence is as follows: TGCGCCAGCAGCTTGGGCGGGGGACCCAAAGGGACCCAGTACTTC. Translated, it reads CASSLGGGPKGTQYF.